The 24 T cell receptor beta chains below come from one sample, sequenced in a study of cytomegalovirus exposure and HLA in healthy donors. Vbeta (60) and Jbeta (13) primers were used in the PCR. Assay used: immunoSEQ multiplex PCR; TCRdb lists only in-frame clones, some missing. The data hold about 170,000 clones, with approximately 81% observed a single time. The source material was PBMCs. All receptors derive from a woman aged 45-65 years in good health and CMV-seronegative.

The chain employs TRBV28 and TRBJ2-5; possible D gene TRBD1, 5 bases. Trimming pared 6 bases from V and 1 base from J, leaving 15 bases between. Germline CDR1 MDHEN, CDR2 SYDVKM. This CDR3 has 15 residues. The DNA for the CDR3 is TGTGCCAGCAGCCACGTCAGGGTGGGCCAAGAGACCCAGTACTTC. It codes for CASSHVRVGQETQYF.

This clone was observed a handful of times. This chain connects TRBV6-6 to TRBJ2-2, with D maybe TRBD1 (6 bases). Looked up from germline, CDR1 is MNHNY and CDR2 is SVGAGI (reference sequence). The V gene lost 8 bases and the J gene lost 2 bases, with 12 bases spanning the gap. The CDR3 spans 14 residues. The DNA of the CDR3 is TGTGCCAGCGTCGGACAGACTAACACCGGGGAGCTGTTTTTT. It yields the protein CASVGQTNTGELFF.

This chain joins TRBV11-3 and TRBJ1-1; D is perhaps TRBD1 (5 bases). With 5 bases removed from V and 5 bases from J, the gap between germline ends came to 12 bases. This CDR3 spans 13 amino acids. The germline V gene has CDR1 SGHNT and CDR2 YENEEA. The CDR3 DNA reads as TGTGCCAGCAGCGTACACGGGGGGACTGAAGCTTTCTTT. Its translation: CASSVHGGTEAFF.

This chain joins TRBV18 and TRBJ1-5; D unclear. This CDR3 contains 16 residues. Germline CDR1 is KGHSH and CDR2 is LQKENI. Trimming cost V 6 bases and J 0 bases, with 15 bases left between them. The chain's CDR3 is CASSLEGQSSNQPQHF. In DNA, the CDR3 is TGTGCCAGCTCCCTAGAGGGCCAGAGTAGCAATCAGCCCCAGCATTTT.

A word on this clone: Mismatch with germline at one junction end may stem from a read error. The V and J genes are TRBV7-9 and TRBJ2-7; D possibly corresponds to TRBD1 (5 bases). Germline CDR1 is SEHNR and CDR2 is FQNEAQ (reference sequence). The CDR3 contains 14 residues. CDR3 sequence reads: CSSSANRQAYEQYF. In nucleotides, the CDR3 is TGTTCCAGCAGCGCTAACAGGCAAGCCTACGAGCAGTACTTC.

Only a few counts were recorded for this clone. The CDR3: CASRVAGGTEAFF. CDR3 DNA: TGTGCCAGCAGAGTCGCAGGAGGTACCGAAGCTTTCTTT. The chain has TRBV28 and TRBJ1-1; no clear D gene. CDR1 and CDR2 (germline): MDHEN, SYDVKM. V gave up 6 bases and J gave up 8 bases, with 16 bases separating them. This CDR3 comprises 13 residues.

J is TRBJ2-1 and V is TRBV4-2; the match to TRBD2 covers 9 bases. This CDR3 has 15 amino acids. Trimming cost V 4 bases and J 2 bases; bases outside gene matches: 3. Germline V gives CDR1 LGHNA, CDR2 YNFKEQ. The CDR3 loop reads CASSPGLAAYNEQFF. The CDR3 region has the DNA TGTGCCAGCAGCCCGGGACTAGCTGCCTACAATGAGCAGTTCTTC.

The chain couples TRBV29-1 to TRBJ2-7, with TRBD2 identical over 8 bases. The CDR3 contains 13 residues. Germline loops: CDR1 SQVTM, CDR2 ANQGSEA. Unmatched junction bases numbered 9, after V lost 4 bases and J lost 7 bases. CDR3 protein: CSVGSGGRAEQYF. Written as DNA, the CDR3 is TGCAGCGTTGGGTCGGGAGGGAGGGCTGAGCAGTACTTC.

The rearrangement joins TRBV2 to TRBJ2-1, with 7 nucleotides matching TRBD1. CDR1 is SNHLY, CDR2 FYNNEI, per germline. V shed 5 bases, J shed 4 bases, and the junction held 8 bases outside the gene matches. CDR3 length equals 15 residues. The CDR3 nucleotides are TGTGCCAGCAGTTCGGGACAGAGAAATTACAATGAGCAGTTCTTC. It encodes CASSSGQRNYNEQFF.

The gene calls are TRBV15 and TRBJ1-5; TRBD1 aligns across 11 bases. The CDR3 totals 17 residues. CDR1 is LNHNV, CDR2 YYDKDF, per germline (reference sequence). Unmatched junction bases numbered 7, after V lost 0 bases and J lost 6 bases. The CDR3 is CATSRDPGTGGSQPQHF. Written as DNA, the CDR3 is TGTGCCACCAGCAGAGATCCAGGGACAGGGGGAAGTCAGCCCCAGCATTTT.

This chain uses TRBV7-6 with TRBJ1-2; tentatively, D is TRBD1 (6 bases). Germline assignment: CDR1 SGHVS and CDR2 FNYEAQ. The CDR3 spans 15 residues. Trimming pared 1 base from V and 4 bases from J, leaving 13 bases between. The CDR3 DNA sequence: TGTGCCAGCAGCTTAGATAGGCAGGGGCTCTATGGCTACACCTTC. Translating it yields CASSLDRQGLYGYTF.

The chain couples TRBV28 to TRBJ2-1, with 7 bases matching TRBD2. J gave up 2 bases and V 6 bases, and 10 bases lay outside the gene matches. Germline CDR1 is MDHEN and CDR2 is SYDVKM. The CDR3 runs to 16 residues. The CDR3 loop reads CASSTTGAGAYNEQFF. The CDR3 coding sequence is TGTGCCAGCAGCACGACCGGGGCGGGAGCCTACAATGAGCAGTTCTTC.

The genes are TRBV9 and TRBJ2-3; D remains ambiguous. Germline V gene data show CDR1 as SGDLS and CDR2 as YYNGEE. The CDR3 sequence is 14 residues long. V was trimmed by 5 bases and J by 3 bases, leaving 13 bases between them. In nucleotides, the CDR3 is TGTGCCAGCAGTTATGAGACATGGACAGATACGCAGTATTTT. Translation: CASSYETWTDTQYF.

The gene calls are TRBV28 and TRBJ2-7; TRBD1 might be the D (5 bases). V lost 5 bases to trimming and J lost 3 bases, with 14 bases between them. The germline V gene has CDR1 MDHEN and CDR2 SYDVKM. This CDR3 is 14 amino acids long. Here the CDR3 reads CASSLSAGRYEQYF. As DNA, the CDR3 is TGTGCCAGCAGTCTGTCGGCAGGGCGCTACGAGCAGTACTTC.

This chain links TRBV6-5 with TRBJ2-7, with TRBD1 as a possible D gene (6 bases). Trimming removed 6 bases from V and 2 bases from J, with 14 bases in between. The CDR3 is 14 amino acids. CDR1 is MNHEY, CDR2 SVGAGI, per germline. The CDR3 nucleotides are TGTGCCAGCAGCCTTGGGACAACCCCCTACGAGCAGTACTTC. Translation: CASSLGTTPYEQYF.

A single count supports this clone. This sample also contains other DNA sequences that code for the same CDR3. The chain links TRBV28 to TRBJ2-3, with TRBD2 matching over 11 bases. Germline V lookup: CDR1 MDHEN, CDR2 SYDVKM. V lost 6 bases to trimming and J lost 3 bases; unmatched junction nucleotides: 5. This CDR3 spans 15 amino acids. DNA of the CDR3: TGTGCCAGCAGCCTGGGGACTAGCGGTACAGATACGCAGTATTTT. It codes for CASSLGTSGTDTQYF.

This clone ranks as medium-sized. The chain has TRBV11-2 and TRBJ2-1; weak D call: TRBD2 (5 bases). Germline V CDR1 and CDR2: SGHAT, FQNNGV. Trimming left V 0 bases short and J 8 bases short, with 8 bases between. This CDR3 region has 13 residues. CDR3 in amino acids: CASSLEVLDEQFF. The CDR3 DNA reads TGTGCCAGCAGCTTAGAAGTACTAGATGAGCAGTTCTTC.

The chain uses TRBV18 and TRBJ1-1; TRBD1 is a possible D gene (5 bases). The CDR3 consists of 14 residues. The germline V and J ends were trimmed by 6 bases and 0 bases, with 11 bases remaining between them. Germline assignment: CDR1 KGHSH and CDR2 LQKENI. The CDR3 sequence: CASSETDMNTEAFF. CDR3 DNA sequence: TGTGCCAGCTCGGAGACAGATATGAACACTGAAGCTTTCTTT.

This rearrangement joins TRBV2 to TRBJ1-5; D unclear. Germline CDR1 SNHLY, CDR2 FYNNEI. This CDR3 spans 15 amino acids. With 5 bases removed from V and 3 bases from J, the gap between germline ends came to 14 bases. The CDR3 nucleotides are TGTGCCAGCAGTCTATCTTACAGAACCAATCAGCCCCAGCATTTT. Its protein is CASSLSYRTNQPQHF.

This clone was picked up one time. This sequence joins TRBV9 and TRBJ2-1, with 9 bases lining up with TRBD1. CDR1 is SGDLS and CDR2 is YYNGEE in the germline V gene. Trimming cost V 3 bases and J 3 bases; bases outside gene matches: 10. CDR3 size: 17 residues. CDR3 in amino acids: CASSENPGTGIYNEQFF. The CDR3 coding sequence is TGTGCCAGCAGCGAGAACCCCGGGACAGGGATCTACAATGAGCAGTTCTTC.

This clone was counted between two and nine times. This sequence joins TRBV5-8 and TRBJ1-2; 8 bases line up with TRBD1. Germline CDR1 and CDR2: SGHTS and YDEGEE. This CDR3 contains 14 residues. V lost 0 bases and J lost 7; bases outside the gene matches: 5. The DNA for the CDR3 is TGTGCCAGCAGCTTGGAACAGGGGGTTGGTGGCTACACCTTC. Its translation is CASSLEQGVGGYTF.

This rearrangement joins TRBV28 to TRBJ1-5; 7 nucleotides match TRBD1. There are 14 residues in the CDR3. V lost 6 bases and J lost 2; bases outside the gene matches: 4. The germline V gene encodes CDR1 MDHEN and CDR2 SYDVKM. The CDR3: CASRRQGRNQPQHF. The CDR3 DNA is TGTGCCAGCAGGAGACAGGGTCGCAATCAGCCCCAGCATTTT.

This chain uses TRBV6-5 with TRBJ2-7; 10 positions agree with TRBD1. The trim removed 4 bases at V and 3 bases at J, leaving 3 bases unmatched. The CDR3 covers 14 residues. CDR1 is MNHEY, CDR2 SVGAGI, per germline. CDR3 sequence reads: CASSFGTGVYEQYF. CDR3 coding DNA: TGTGCCAGCAGTTTCGGGACAGGGGTCTACGAGCAGTACTTC.

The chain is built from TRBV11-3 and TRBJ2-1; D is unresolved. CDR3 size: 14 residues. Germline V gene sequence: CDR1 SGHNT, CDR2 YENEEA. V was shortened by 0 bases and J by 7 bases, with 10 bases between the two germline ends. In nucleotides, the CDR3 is TGTGCCAGCAGCTTAGACACGGTTAGTAATGAGCAGTTCTTC. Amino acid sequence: CASSLDTVSNEQFF.